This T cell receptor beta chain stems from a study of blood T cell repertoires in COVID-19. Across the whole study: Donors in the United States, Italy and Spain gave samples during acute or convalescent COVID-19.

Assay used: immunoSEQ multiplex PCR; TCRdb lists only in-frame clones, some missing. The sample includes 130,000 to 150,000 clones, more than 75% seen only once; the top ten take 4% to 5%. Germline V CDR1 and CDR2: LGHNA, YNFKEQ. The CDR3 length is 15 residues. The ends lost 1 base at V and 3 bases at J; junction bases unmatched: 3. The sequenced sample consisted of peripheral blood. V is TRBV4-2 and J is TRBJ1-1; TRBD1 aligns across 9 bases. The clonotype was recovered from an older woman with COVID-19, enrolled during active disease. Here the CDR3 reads CASSQGGQGDTEAFF. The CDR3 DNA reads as TGTGCCAGCAGCCAAGGGGGACAGGGCGACACTGAAGCTTTCTTT.